One sample yielded the 5 T cell receptor beta chains listed below, sequenced in a study of beta chain features in type 1 diabetes. Every isolated RNA sample was fully reverse transcribed, so sequencing captured expressed TCRB transcripts. Profiled with immunoSEQ multiplex PCR; TCRdb holds only in-frame clones, not every one. This sample has hundreds of thousands of clones, with roughly 8% found just once. Sequences were obtained from central memory CD4+ T cells from blood. The receptors were gathered from a woman aged 18-29 years in good health.

The chain combines TRBV14 with TRBJ1-1; 7 bases align to TRBD1. Germline CDR1 is SGHDN and CDR2 is FVKESK. The CDR3 extends over 18 amino acids. The V gene end was trimmed by 3 bases and the J gene end by 3 bases; junction bases not matched to a gene: 16. CDR3 residues: CASSQPNRRAGGYTEAFF. CDR3 bases: TGTGCCAGCAGCCAGCCTAATCGTCGGGCAGGGGGGTACACTGAAGCTTTCTTT.

The J gene is TRBJ2-5, the V gene TRBV14; D ambiguous. CDR1 and CDR2 from the germline V gene are SGHDN and FVKESK. The CDR3 loop spans 13 amino acids. V shed 0 bases and J shed 9 bases, with 11 bases lying between them. This CDR3 reads CASSQDPTSPQYF. CDR3 bases: TGTGCCAGCAGCCAAGATCCCACCAGCCCCCAGTACTTC.

This clone came up a few times. The rearrangement uses TRBV11-2 and TRBJ2-3; no firm D call. V lost 3 bases and J lost 7, with 5 bases in between. The CDR3 runs 11 residues. In germline, CDR1 is SGHAT, CDR2 FQNNGV. The CDR3 reads CASSFSYTQYF. CDR3 sequence (DNA): TGTGCCAGCAGCTTTAGTTATACGCAGTATTTT.

This chain connects TRBV5-1 to TRBJ2-3, with unresolved D. Germline lookup yields CDR1 SGHRS and CDR2 YFSETQ. The CDR3 covers 14 residues. Trimming removed 0 bases at V and 4 bases at J, with 9 bases between. CDR3 nucleotide sequence: TGCGCCAGCAGCTTGGGTCTTGACCCAGATACGCAGTATTTT. Amino acid sequence: CASSLGLDPDTQYF. Looking up the rest from reference TRBV5-1 and TRBJ2-3 gives the full variable domain: KAGVTQTPRYLIKTRGQQVTLSCSPISGHRSVSWYQQTPGQGLQFLFEYFSETQRNKGNFPGRFSGRQFSNSRSEMNVSTLELGDSALYLCASSLGLDPDTQYFGPGTRLTVL.

The chain recombines TRBV10-3 with TRBJ2-2, with D perhaps matching TRBD1 (5 bases). Trimming removed 7 bases from V and 1 base from J, with 10 bases in between. From germline, CDR1 is ENHRY and CDR2 SYGVKD. The CDR3 loop spans 14 amino acids. This CDR3 reads CAIKMQGNTGELFF. DNA of the CDR3: TGTGCCATCAAAATGCAGGGGAACACCGGGGAGCTGTTTTTT.